The T cell receptor (beta chain) under discussion was sequenced for a study of blood T cell repertoires in COVID-19. The ends lost 6 bases at V and 9 bases at J; junction bases unmatched: 13. Germline-derived CDR1 and CDR2 are SGHNT and YYREEE (reference sequence). The CDR3 length is 15 residues. This study enrolled people aged roughly 18 to 100 from 24 US geographic areas. Cohorts were determined from participant-reported clinical history. All recovered Cohort 3 donors got two negative PCRs, got clearance, or saw symptom resolution. Produced via immunoSEQ multiplex PCR; TCRdb's table is partial and in-frame only. The sample includes 320,000 or so clones, about 90% of them seen just once.

The chain recombines TRBV5-4 with TRBJ2-1; 9 nucleotides align to TRBD2. Sample: PBMCs or T cells enriched from blood (not recorded which). The TCR was taken from a woman in her 30s who had recovered from COVID-19. CDR3 nucleotide sequence: TGTGCCAGCACTCCTCGGGGCGGGGGGGCAGGTGAGCAGTTCTTC. Translated, it gives CASTPRGGGAGEQFF.